Listed here is a single T cell receptor (beta chain). As yet, its antigen is unknown. The primer mix had 60 Vbeta and 13 Jbeta primers. TCRdb's copy holds only in-frame clones and misses some; the assay was immunoSEQ multiplex PCR. The sample records some 110,000 clones, about two thirds being singletons. These data originate in a study of cytomegalovirus exposure and HLA in healthy donors. Regarding the study as a whole: Follow-up analysis later connected one missense variant in DCLRE1C with trimming of TCR beta V- and J-genes.

J lost 3 bases, V lost 0 bases, and 4 bases had no gene match. The germline V gene encodes CDR1 SGDLS and CDR2 YYNGEE. This CDR3 comprises 15 residues. The sequence came from a female donor in good health and CMV-seronegative. This chain uses TRBV9 with TRBJ2-5; 8 nucleotides match TRBD2. Sequenced material: PBMCs. CDR3 DNA: TGTGCCAGCAGCGTAGACGGGAGGGCCGAAGAGACCCAGTACTTC. It translates to CASSVDGRAEETQYF.